The sequence of this T cell receptor (beta chain) was determined in a study of blood T cell repertoires in COVID-19. Those enrolled, adults aged about 18 to 89 years, came from about two dozen US areas. Cohort allocation depended upon clinical history that participants reported. For recovered donors of Cohort 3, there were two negative PCRs, clearance, or symptom resolution. After removal of 0 bases from V and 9 bases from J, the junction contained 6 bases not matched to a gene. Per germline, CDR1 LGHDT and CDR2 YNNKEL (reference sequence). The CDR3 length is 15 residues. How the authors handled the data: Using reference gene primer amplification, nucleated cell counts were estimated. Assay: immunoSEQ multiplex PCR; the TCRdb copy retains only in-frame clones and omits some. That table gives V, J and clone size, and the DNA gave D and trimming. The table has over 120,000 clones, roughly 89% seen once.

The sample taken for sequencing was PBMCs or T cells enriched from blood (not recorded which). The chain is built from TRBV3-1 (or the pseudogene TRBV3-2) and TRBJ2-1; TRBD2 matches 9 bases. This receptor was taken from a man aged 50 to 60 who had recovered from COVID-19. The CDR3 DNA is TGTGCCAGCAGCCAAGATTGGCGGGAGGGCGTTGAGCAGTTCTTC. This codes for CASSQDWREGVEQFF.